This T cell receptor (beta chain) was profiled in a study of blood T cells in healthy people across ages. Overall study context: The template switching approach captured approximately one barcoded beta molecule for every two T cells.

This clonotype was seen only a few times. A second PCR of roughly 7 to 11 cycles used a sample-barcoded 5' primer and a J-beta primer mix. Each CDR3 protein gets one entry after TCRdb re-called the 5' RACE reads with MiXCR. The sample holds around 1,000,000 distinct CDR3 sequences, roughly a quarter seen once. From germline, CDR1 is MGHRA and CDR2 YSYEKL. The V and J ends lost 2 bases and 8 bases respectively, with 13 bases between them. The length of the CDR3 is 14 residues. A further study also used this sample, focusing on T cells of mothers and their children.

Sample: blood. This receptor was identified in a girl under 10 years old in good health. The V gene is TRBV4-1, the J gene TRBJ2-1; no reliable D call. The CDR3: CASSQLNVMDEQFF. The CDR3 bases are TGCGCCAGCAGCCAATTGAATGTTATGGATGAGCAGTTCTTC.